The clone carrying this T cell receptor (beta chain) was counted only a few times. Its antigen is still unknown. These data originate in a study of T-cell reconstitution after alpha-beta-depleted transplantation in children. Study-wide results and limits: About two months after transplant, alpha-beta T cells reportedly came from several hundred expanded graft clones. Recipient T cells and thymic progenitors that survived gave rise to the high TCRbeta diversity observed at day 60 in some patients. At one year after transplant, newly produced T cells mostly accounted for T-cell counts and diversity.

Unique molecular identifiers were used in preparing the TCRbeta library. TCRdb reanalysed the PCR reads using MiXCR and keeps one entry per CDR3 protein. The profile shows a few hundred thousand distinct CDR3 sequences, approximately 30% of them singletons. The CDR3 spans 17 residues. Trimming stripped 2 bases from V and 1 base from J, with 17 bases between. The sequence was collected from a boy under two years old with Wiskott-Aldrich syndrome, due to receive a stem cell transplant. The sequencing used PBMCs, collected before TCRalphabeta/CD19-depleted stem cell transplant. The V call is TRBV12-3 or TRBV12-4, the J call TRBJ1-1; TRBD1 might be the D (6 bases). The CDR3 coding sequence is TGTGCCAGCAGTTTAATTATAACCCAGGGGAAGAACACTGAAGCTTTCTTT. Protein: CASSLIITQGKNTEAFF.